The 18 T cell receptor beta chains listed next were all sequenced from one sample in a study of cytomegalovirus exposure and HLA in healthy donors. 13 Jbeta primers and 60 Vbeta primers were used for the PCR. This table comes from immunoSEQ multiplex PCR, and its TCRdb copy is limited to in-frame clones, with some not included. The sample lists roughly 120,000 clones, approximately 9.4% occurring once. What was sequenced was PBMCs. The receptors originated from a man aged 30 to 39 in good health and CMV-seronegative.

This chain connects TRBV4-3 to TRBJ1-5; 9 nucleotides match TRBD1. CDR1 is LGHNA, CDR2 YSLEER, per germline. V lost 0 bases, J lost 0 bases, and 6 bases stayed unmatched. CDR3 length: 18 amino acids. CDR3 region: CASSQDYRGLDSNQPQHF. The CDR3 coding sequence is TGCGCCAGCAGCCAAGATTACAGGGGGCTAGATAGCAATCAGCCCCAGCATTTT.

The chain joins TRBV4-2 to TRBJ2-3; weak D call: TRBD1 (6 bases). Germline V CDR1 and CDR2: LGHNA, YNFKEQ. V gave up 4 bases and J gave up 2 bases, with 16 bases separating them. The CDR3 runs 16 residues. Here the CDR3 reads CASSRPGHGNTDTQYF. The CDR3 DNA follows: TGTGCCAGCAGCCGACCGGGACACGGGAACACAGATACGCAGTATTTT.

The CDR3 region is CASSTGQGAYEQYF. The CDR3 region has the DNA TGTGCCAGCAGTACCGGACAGGGAGCCTACGAGCAGTACTTC. V usage is TRBV27 and J usage is TRBJ2-7; TRBD1 matches 8 bases. The germline V gene encodes CDR1 MNHEY and CDR2 SMNVEV (reference sequence). The CDR3 runs to 14 residues. V was clipped by 5 bases and J by 2 bases; unmatched bases: 5.

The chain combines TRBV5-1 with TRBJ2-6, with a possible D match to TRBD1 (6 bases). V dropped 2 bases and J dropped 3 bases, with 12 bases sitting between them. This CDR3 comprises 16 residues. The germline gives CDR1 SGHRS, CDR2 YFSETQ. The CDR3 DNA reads TGCGCCAGCAGCTTCCGCAGGGGTGGTGGGGCCAACGTCCTGACTTTC. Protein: CASSFRRGGGANVLTF.

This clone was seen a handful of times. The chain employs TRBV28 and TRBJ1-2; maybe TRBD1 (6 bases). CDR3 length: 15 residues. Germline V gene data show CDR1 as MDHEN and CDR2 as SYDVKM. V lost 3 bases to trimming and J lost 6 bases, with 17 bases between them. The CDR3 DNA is TGTGCCAGCAGTTTCGGAACCATTAAGGGGGATGGCTACACCTTC. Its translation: CASSFGTIKGDGYTF.

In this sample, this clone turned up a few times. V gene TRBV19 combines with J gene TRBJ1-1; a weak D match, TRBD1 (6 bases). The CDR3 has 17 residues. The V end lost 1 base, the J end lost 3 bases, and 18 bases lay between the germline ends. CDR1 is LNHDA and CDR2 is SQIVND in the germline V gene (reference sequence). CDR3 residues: CASSIGPRDIRDTEAFF. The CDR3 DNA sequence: TGTGCCAGTAGTATAGGGCCCAGGGACATCCGGGACACTGAAGCTTTCTTT.

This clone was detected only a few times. The CDR3 is CASSDPWGLAGTPHEQYF. CDR3 bases: TGTGCCAGCAGTGACCCATGGGGACTAGCGGGGACCCCCCACGAGCAGTACTTC. J is TRBJ2-7 and V is TRBV2; 13 bases match TRBD2. V lost 3 bases, J lost 5 bases, and 13 bases stayed unmatched. The length of the CDR3 is 18 residues. Germline V lookup: CDR1 SNHLY, CDR2 FYNNEI.

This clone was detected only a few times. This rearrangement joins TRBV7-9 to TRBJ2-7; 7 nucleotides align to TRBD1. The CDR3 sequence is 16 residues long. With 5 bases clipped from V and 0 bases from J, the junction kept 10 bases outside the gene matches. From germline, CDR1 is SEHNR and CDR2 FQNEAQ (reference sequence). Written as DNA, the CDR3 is TGTGCCAGCAGCCCCGACAGGGAGAGGAGCTCCTACGAGCAGTACTTC. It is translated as CASSPDRERSSYEQYF.

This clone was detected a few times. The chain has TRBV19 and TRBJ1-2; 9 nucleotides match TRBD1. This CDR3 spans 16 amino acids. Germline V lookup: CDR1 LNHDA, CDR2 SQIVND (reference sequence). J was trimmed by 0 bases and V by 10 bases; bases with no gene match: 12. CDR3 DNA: TGTGCCACCTCGACCAATGACAGGGGGTCTAACTATGGCTACACCTTC. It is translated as CATSTNDRGSNYGYTF.

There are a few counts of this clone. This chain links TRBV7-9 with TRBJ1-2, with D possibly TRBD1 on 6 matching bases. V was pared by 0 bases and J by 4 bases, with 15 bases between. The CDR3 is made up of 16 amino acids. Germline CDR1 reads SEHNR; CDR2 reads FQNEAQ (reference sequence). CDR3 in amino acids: CASSLAYSIQGYGYTF. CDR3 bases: TGTGCCAGCAGCTTAGCATATTCTATACAGGGCTATGGCTACACCTTC.

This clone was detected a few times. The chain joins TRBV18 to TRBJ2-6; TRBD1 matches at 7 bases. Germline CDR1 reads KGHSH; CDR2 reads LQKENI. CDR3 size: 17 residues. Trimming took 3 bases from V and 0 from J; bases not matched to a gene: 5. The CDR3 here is CASSPGTAFSGANVLTF. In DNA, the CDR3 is TGTGCCAGCTCACCCGGGACAGCTTTCTCTGGGGCCAACGTCCTGACTTTC.

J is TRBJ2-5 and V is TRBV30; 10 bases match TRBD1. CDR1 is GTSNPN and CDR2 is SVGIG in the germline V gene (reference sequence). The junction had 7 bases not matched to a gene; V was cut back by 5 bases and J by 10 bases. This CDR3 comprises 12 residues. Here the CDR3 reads CAWDRTGGIQYF. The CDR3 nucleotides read TGTGCCTGGGACCGGACAGGGGGTATCCAGTACTTC.

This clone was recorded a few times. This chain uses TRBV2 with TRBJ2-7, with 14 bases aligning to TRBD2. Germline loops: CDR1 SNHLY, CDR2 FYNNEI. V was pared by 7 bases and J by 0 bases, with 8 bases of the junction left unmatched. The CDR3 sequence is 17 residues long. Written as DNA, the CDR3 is TGTGCCAGCATACCGGGACTAGCGGGGGAGACCTCCTACGAGCAGTACTTC. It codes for CASIPGLAGETSYEQYF.

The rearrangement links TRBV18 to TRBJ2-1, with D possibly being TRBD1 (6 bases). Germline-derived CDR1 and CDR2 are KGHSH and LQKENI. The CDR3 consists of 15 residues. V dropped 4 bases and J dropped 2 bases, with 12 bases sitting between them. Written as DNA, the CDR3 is TGTGCCAGCTCACAACAGGGTGTGGCCTACAATGAGCAGTTCTTC. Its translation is CASSQQGVAYNEQFF.

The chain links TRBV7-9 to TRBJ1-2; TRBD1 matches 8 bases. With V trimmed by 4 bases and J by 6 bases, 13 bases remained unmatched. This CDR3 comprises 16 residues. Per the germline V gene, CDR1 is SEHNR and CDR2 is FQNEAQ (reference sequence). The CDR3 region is CASSWKGSDRGDGYTF. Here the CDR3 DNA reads TGTGCCAGCAGCTGGAAGGGGAGCGACAGGGGTGATGGCTACACCTTC.

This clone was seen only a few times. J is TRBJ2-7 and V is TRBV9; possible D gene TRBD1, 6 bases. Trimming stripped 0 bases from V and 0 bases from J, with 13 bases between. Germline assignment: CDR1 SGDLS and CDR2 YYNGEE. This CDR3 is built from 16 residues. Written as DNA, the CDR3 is TGTGCCAGCAGCGTAGCTCCACAGGGCAACTCCTACGAGCAGTACTTC. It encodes CASSVAPQGNSYEQYF.

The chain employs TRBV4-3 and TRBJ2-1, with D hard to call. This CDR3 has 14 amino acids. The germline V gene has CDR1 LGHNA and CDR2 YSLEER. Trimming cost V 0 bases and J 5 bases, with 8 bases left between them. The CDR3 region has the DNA TGCGCCAGCAGCCAAGATTGGAGTAACAATGAGCAGTTCTTC. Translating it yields CASSQDWSNNEQFF.

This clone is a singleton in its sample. The CDR3 loop is CASSPGLAAFSGANVLTF. DNA for the CDR3: TGTGCCAGTAGTCCCGGACTAGCTGCTTTCTCTGGGGCCAACGTCCTGACTTTC. The rearrangement links TRBV19 to TRBJ2-6, with 8 bases matching TRBD2. With 5 bases clipped from V and 0 bases from J, the junction kept 9 bases outside the gene matches. This CDR3 spans 18 amino acids. Germline-derived CDR1 and CDR2 are LNHDA and SQIVND (reference sequence).